These T cell receptor beta chains were read from a single sample in a study of control samples from healthy donors and cancer patients. Repertoires were generated with immunoSEQ multiplex PCR, while TCRdb's copy carries only in-frame clones and drops some. The sample has 100,000 or so clones, 86% seen once. The sequenced material came from blood. The source of these receptors is a woman between 45 and 60 years old in good health. CDR3s include the opening cysteine and the closing phenylalanine or tryptophan. Each record gives: D gene, V gene, J gene, clone size, CDR3 DNA, CDR3 protein. A D gene is named only where the DNA matches it firmly. The size of a clone is reported for some rows only, either as once, few or many, or as a class for expanded clones.

D: NA
V: TRBV7-2
J: TRBJ2-1
size: NA
DNA: TGTGCCAGCAGCTTGCAGGGGTCCGACGGTGAGCAGTTCTTC
CDR3: CASSLQGSDGEQFF

D: NA
V: TRBV6-6
J: TRBJ1-2
size: NA
DNA: TGTGCCAGCAGTCGCGGCTATGGCTACACCTTC
CDR3: CASSRGYGYTF

D: NA
V: TRBV28
J: TRBJ2-7
size: NA
DNA: TGTGCCAGCAGTATAACAGGGTACGAGCAGTACTTC
CDR3: CASSITGYEQYF

D: NA
V: TRBV5-1
J: TRBJ2-5
size: NA
DNA: TGCGCCAGCAGCTTGGTTCTGGGAGAGACCCAGTACTTC
CDR3: CASSLVLGETQYF

D: NA
V: TRBV12-5
J: TRBJ2-1
size: NA
DNA: TGTGCTAGTGGTTTTGTAGTCGGGGTTATGTACAATGAGCAGTTCTTC
CDR3: CASGFVVGVMYNEQFF

D: TRBD1
V: TRBV6-6
J: TRBJ1-2
size: NA
DNA: TGTGCCAGCAGTTACTCGGGACAGAACTATGGCTACACCTTC
CDR3: CASSYSGQNYGYTF

D: NA
V: TRBV12-3/TRBV12-4
J: TRBJ1-2
size: NA
DNA: TGTGCCAGCAGTCCGCGGAGAGGCTATGGCTACACCTTC
CDR3: CASSPRRGYGYTF

D: TRBD2
V: TRBV7-6
J: TRBJ2-7
size: NA
DNA: TGTGCCAGCAGCTTAGTTGGGTTAGCGGGAGGGCAGAACGAGCAGTACTTC
CDR3: CASSLVGLAGGQNEQYF

D: TRBD1
V: TRBV6-2/TRBV6-3
J: TRBJ1-1
size: NA
DNA: TGTGCCAGCAACCCCCTGAGTGTTCGGACAGGGGGCCGGACTGAAGCTTTCTTT
CDR3: CASNPLSVRTGGRTEAFF

D: NA
V: TRBV11-3
J: TRBJ2-2
size: NA
DNA: TGTGCCAGCAGCTTAGGTAGGGTTTCGGAGGAGCTGTTTTTT
CDR3: CASSLGRVSEELFF

D: NA
V: TRBV7-6
J: TRBJ1-6
size: NA
DNA: TGTGCCAGCAGCTTAGTAAGGGCGGGACCCCGAAATCGCTCCTATAATTCACCCCTCCACTTT
CDR3: CASSLVRAGPRNRSYNSPLHF

D: TRBD1
V: TRBV25-1
J: TRBJ1-2
size: NA
DNA: TGTGCCAGCAGTGGCTGGACAGGGTATGGCTACACCTTC
CDR3: CASSGWTGYGYTF

D: TRBD1
V: TRBV5-4
J: TRBJ2-7
size: NA
DNA: TGTGCCAGCAGCGCGTGGGGACAGGGACGCTACGAGCAGTACTTC
CDR3: CASSAWGQGRYEQYF

D: NA
V: TRBV23-1
J: TRBJ1-1
size: NA
DNA: TGCGCCAGCAGTCAAATCCCGCGGGTTGGCACTGAAGCTTTCTTT
CDR3: CASSQIPRVGTEAFF

D: NA
V: TRBV3-1/TRBV3-2
J: TRBJ1-4
size: NA
DNA: TGTGCCAGCAGCCCCCTGCAGGGTGATGAAAAACTGTTTTTT
CDR3: CASSPLQGDEKLFF

D: TRBD2
V: TRBV7-6
J: TRBJ2-1
size: NA
DNA: TGTGCCAGCAGCCGGACATGGACTAGTGGTAATGAGCAGTTCTTC
CDR3: CASSRTWTSGNEQFF

D: NA
V: TRBV27
J: TRBJ2-2
size: NA
DNA: TGTGCCAGCCGGACGAACACCGGGGAGCTGTTTTTT
CDR3: CASRTNTGELFF

D: NA
V: TRBV7-2
J: TRBJ2-1
size: once
DNA: TGTGCCAGCAGCTCCCTGGTAATAACCTACAATGAGCAGTTCTTC
CDR3: CASSSLVITYNEQFF

D: NA
V: TRBV2
J: TRBJ1-5
size: medium-sized
DNA: TGTGCCAGCAGTGTGGCAGTTAATCAGCCCCAGCATTTT
CDR3: CASSVAVNQPQHF

D: NA
V: TRBV7-2
J: TRBJ2-1
size: NA
DNA: TGTGCCAGCAGCTTAGGTCGGGGACTTAATGAGCAGTTCTTC
CDR3: CASSLGRGLNEQFF